Presented here are 14 T cell receptor beta chains from one specimen sequenced in a study of T cell changes during pregnancy in multiple sclerosis. Data came from immunoSEQ multiplex PCR; TCRdb stores just in-frame clones and leaves some out. The repertoire holds around 100,000 clones, with approximately 89% as singletons. This specimen consisted of peripheral blood, obtained after pregnancy. These receptor sequences come from a female donor with multiple sclerosis, enrolled in a pregnancy study.

This chain links TRBV7-8 with TRBJ2-1; TRBD2 aligns across 15 bases. This CDR3 contains 22 residues. The junction had 20 bases not matched to a gene; V was cut back by 5 bases and J by 3 bases. The germline V gene encodes CDR1 SGHVS and CDR2 FQNEAQ. The CDR3 nucleotides read TGTGCCAGCAGCCCAGGACTAGCGGGGGGGCTCCCCTACGCTACTCGCTACAATGAGCAGTTCTTC. Translation gives CASSPGLAGGLPYATRYNEQFF. Full variable domain (outside the CDR3, taken from reference TRBV7-8 and TRBJ2-1): GAGVSQSPRYKVAKRGQDVALRCDPISGHVSLFWYQQALGQGPEFLTYFQNEAQLDKSGLPSDRFFAERPEGSVSTLKIQRTQQEDSAVYLCASSPGLAGGLPYATRYNEQFFGPGTRLTVL.

The chain links TRBV27 to TRBJ1-6; 8 bases fit TRBD1. Unmatched junction bases numbered 5, after V lost 6 bases and J lost 1 base. CDR1 MNHEY and CDR2 SMNVEV come from the germline V gene (reference sequence). This CDR3 spans 16 amino acids. The chain's CDR3 is CASRGTGLSYNSPLHF. The DNA for the CDR3 is TGTGCCAGCAGGGGGACAGGCCTGTCCTATAATTCACCCCTCCACTTT.

The CDR3, as DNA: TGTGCCAGCAGCGGCGGACAGATGAATCAGCCCCAGCATTTT. Encoded protein: CASSGGQMNQPQHF. This chain uses TRBV9 with TRBJ1-5; TRBD1 might be the D (6 bases). The CDR3 contains 14 residues. Germline values: CDR1 SGDLS, CDR2 YYNGEE. Trimming stripped 3 bases from V and 4 bases from J, with 11 bases between. Variable domain in full (rest from reference TRBV9 and TRBJ1-5): DSGVTQTPKHLITATGQRVTLRCSPRSGDLSVYWYQQSLDQGLQFLIQYYNGEERAKGNILERFSAQQFPDLHSELNLSSLELGDSALYFCASSGGQMNQPQHFGDGTRLSIL.

The chain uses TRBV6-6 and TRBJ2-1; no clear D. Germline-derived CDR1 and CDR2 are MNHNY and SVGAGI (reference sequence). With 2 bases removed from V and 6 bases from J, the gap between germline ends came to 5 bases. The CDR3 is made up of 12 amino acids. The CDR3 is CASSYLPNEQFF. CDR3 DNA sequence: TGTGCCAGCAGTTACCTCCCCAATGAGCAGTTCTTC.

V is TRBV7-6 and J is TRBJ2-3, with 8 positions matching TRBD2. CDR1 and CDR2 from the germline V gene are SGHVS and FNYEAQ. The V segment lost 4 bases and the J segment 1 base; nucleotides outside the gene matches: 13. The CDR3 sequence is 18 residues long. The CDR3 sequence is CASSSIPGLVLGTDTQYF. In DNA, the CDR3 is TGTGCCAGCAGCTCAATACCGGGACTAGTATTGGGCACAGATACGCAGTATTTT.

The rearrangement uses TRBV18 and TRBJ1-4; D uncertain. This CDR3 has 15 residues. V gave up 0 bases and J gave up 0 bases, with 5 bases separating them. Germline loops: CDR1 KGHSH, CDR2 LQKENI. CDR3 sequence: CASSPPSPTNEKLFF. In nucleotides, the CDR3 is TGTGCCAGCTCACCACCGAGTCCAACTAATGAAAAACTGTTTTTT.

The rearrangement links TRBV7-3 to TRBJ2-1; 10 bases agree with TRBD2. This CDR3 has 16 amino acids. Germline loops: CDR1 SGHTA, CDR2 FQGTGA. V was pared by 2 bases and J by 7 bases, with 8 bases of the junction left unmatched. The CDR3 DNA reads as TGTGCCAGCAGCTTAGTAGCTAGCGGGGGAATAAATGAGCAGTTCTTC. This encodes CASSLVASGGINEQFF.

V and J are TRBV4-1 and TRBJ2-1, with a possible D match to TRBD2 (6 bases). CDR1 is MGHRA, CDR2 YSYEKL, per germline. The V gene lost 0 bases and the J gene lost 9 bases, with 12 bases spanning the gap. CDR3 length: 14 amino acids. This CDR3 is CASSQEAGLPEQFF. The CDR3 nucleotides are TGCGCCAGCAGCCAAGAGGCGGGGCTTCCTGAGCAGTTCTTC.

The V gene is TRBV7-2, the J gene TRBJ2-3; a possible D gene is TRBD1 (5 bases). In germline, CDR1 is SGHTA, CDR2 FQGNSA. V shed 5 bases and J shed 4 bases, with 13 bases lying between them. This CDR3 is 14 amino acids long. The CDR3 DNA is TGTGCCAGCAGCGTCCAAGCAGGGCCAGATACGCAGTATTTT. Its translation is CASSVQAGPDTQYF.

This chain connects TRBV19 to TRBJ2-7; TRBD2 matches 8 bases. CDR1 and CDR2 (germline): LNHDA, SQIVND (reference sequence). This CDR3 spans 16 amino acids. The J segment lost 4 bases and the V segment lost 6 bases, leaving 14 bases of the junction unmatched. This chain's CDR3 is CASSTLSGAKNYEQYF. The CDR3 DNA reads TGTGCCAGTAGCACCCTTAGCGGGGCGAAAAATTACGAGCAGTACTTC.

The V gene is TRBV29-1, the J gene TRBJ2-5, with 8 bases that match TRBD1. CDR3 length: 13 amino acids. The V gene's germline CDR1 is SQVTM and CDR2 ANQGSEA. Losses at the gene ends were 8 bases for V and 4 bases for J; bases not matched to a gene: 9. The CDR3 region has the DNA TGCAGCTCTTGGACAGGGAGCGGAGAGACCCAGTACTTC. Translated: CSSWTGSGETQYF.

In its sample, this clone was seen once. CDR3 sequence: CSAGAGVFNTQYF. CDR3 in DNA: TGCAGCGCCGGGGCGGGGGTTTTTAATACGCAGTATTTT. The chain has TRBV29-1 and TRBJ2-3; TRBD2 aligns across 7 bases. The CDR3 extends over 13 amino acids. V dropped 7 bases and J dropped 7; count of bases not matched to a gene: 11. CDR1 is SQVTM and CDR2 is ANQGSEA in the germline V gene.

V and J are TRBV12-2 and TRBJ2-3; the table's D gene call, TRBD2, was not cross checked with the DNA. TRBV12-2 is a pseudogene locus. The CDR3 contains 18 residues. The CDR3 spells CASRLPSGGARGTDTQYF. CDR3 coding DNA: TGTGCAAGTCGCTTACCTAGCGGGGGGGCCCGTGGCACAGATACGCAGTATTTT.

V and J are TRBV6-5 and TRBJ1-1; TRBD1 might be the D (6 bases). Germline CDR1 reads MNHEY; CDR2 reads SVGAGI. V lost 6 bases to trimming and J lost 1 base, with 12 bases between them. This CDR3 contains 14 residues. CDR3 residues: CASSIKGGNTEAFF. CDR3 bases: TGTGCCAGCAGCATCAAAGGGGGGAACACTGAAGCTTTCTTT.